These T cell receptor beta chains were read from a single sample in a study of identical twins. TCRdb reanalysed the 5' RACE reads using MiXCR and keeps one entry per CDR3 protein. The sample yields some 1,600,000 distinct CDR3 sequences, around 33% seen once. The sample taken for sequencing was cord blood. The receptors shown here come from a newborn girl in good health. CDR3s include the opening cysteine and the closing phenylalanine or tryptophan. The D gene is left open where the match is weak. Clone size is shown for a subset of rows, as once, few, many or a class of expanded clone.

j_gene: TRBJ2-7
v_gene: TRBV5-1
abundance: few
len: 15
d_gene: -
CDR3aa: CASSLLGARQYEQYF
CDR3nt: TGCGCCAGCAGCTTGCTGGGGGCGAGGCAATACGAGCAGTACTTC

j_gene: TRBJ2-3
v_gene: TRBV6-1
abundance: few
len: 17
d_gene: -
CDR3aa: CASRQLRGGLITDTQYF
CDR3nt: TGTGCCAGCAGACAACTTAGGGGGGGGCTGATCACAGATACGCAGTATTTT

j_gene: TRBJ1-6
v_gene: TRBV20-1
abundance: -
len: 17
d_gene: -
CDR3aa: CSARDATDSSYNSPLHF
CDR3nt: TGCAGTGCTAGAGATGCGACGGACTCCTCCTATAATTCACCCCTCCACTTT

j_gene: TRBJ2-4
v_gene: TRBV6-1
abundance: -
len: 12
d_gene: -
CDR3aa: CASKTRGYGQYF
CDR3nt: TGTGCCAGCAAAACCAGGGGCTACGGGCAGTACTTC

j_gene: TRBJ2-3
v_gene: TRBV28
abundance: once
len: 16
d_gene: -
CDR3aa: CASSFSPGGGTDTRYF
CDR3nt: TGTGCCAGCAGTTTTTCCCCAGGGGGAGGCACAGATACGCGGTATTTT

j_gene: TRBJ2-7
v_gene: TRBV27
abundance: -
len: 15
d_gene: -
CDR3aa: CASSPGVAAAYEQYF
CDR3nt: TGTGCCAGCAGTCCCGGGGTAGCGGCCGCCTACGAGCAGTACTTC

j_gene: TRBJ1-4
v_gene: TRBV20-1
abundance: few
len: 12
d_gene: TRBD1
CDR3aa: CSAEQGNEKLFF
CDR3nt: TGCAGTGCAGAACAGGGGAATGAAAAACTGTTTTTT

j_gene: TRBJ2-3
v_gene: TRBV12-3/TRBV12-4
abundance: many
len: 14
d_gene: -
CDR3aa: CASSLKRGTDTQYF
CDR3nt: TGTGCCAGCAGTTTAAAGCGGGGCACAGATACGCAGTATTTT

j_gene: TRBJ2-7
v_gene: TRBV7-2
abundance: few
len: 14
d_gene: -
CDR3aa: CASSPKAGPYEQYF
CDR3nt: TGTGCCAGCAGCCCCAAGGCGGGGCCCTACGAGCAGTACTTC

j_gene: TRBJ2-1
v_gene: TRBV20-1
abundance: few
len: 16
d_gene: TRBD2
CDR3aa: CSASGGLAGGHNEQFF
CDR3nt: TGCAGTGCTAGTGGGGGTTTAGCGGGAGGGCACAATGAGCAGTTCTTC

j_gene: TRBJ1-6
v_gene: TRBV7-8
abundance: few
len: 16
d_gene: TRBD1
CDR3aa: CASSLVNRGQSSPLHF
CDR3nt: TGTGCCAGCAGCTTAGTCAACAGGGGGCAGAGCTCACCCCTCCACTTT

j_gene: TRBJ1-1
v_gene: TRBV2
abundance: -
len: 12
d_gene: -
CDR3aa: CASSERKTEAFF
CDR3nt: TGTGCCAGCAGTGAACGAAAAACTGAAGCTTTCTTT

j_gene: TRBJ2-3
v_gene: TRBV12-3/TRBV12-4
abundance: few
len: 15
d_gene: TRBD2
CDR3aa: CASSFTSGTKDTQYF
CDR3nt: TGTGCCAGCAGTTTCACTAGCGGAACAAAAGATACGCAGTATTTT

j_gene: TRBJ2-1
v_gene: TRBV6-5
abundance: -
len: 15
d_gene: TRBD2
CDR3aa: CASRERLAANNEQFF
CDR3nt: TGTGCCAGCAGGGAGAGACTAGCGGCCAACAATGAGCAGTTCTTC

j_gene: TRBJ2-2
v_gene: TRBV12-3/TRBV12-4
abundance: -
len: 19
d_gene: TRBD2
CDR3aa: CASSLTGLAGGPGTGELFF
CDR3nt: TGTGCCAGCAGTTTAACGGGACTAGCGGGGGGGCCGGGCACCGGGGAGCTGTTTTTT

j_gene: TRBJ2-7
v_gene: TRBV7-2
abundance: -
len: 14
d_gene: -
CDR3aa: CASSLDHRHNEQYF
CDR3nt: TGTGCCAGCAGCTTGGACCATAGGCACAATGAGCAGTACTTC

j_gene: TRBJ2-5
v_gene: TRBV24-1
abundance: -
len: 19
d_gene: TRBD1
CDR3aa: CATSDPRPHRDRGRETQYF
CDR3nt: TGTGCCACCAGTGACCCCCGACCTCACCGGGACAGGGGTAGGGAGACCCAGTACTTC

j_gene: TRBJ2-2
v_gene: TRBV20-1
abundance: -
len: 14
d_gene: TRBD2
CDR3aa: CSALGTSGTGELFF
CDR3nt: TGCAGTGCCCTCGGGACTAGCGGCACCGGGGAGCTGTTTTTT

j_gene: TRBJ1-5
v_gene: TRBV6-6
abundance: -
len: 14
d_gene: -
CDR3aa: CASRKQGPNQPQHF
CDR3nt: TGTGCCAGCCGGAAACAGGGCCCCAATCAGCCCCAGCATTTT

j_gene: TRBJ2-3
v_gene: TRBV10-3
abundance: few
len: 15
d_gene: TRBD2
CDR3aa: CAISEDSGRTDTQYF
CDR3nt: TGTGCCATCAGTGAGGATAGCGGGAGGACAGATACGCAGTATTTT

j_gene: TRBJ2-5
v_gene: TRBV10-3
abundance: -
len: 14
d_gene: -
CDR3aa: CAISGQGLNHEQYF
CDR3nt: TGTGCCATCAGTGGACAAGGGCTAAACCATGAGCAGTACTTC

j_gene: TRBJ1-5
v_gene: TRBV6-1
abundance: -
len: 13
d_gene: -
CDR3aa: CASRGAPAQPQHF
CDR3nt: TGTGCCAGCCGAGGGGCACCGGCACAGCCCCAGCATTTT

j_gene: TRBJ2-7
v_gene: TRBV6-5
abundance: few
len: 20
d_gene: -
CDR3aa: CASSYRDPRAGIIMAYEQYF
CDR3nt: TGTGCCAGCAGTTACCGAGACCCGCGAGCGGGTATTATTATGGCCTACGAGCAGTACTTC